Shown below are 18 T cell receptor beta chains from a single sample sequenced in a study of STAT3 mutations in large granular lymphocyte leukemia. Study findings and constraints: Every T-LGLL patient had at least one immunodominant TCRbeta clonotype.

Produced via immunoSEQ multiplex PCR; TCRdb's table is partial and in-frame only. Of over 1,500 clones in the sample, 62% were seen once. No cognate antigen is known for these TCRs. The sample comprised peripheral blood mononuclear cells. The receptors stem from a man aged 55 to 70 with T-cell large granular lymphocyte leukemia. Some clones in this sample may be carry-over from other donors' samples.

This clone was observed once. This sequence joins TRBV18 and TRBJ2-5; D is possibly TRBD2 (6 bases). This CDR3 comprises 15 residues. V gave up 3 bases and J gave up 6 bases, with 17 bases separating them. CDR1 and CDR2 (germline): KGHSH, LQKENI. As DNA, the CDR3 is TGTGCCAGCTCACCTCCCGGGACTCCCGGTCAGACCCAGTACTTC. Protein: CASSPPGTPGQTQYF.

The J gene is TRBJ1-1, the V gene TRBV5-6; D is possibly TRBD1 (5 bases). Per the germline V gene, CDR1 is SGHDT and CDR2 is YYEEEE. The germline V and J ends were trimmed by 3 bases and 6 bases, with 15 bases remaining between them. There are 14 residues in the CDR3. DNA of the CDR3: TGTGCCAGCAGCTCCGTTCTCGCAGGGCCTGAAGCTTTCTTT. Translating it yields CASSSVLAGPEAFF.

The V call is TRBV29-1, the J call TRBJ1-5; D is uncertain. CDR1 is SQVTM and CDR2 is ANQGSEA in the germline V gene. The CDR3 has 13 amino acids. The V gene lost 5 bases and the J gene lost 1 base, with 9 bases spanning the gap. CDR3 protein: CSVCYSSNQPQHF. The CDR3 coding sequence is TGCAGCGTTTGTTACAGCAGCAATCAGCCCCAGCATTTT. The complete variable domain, with remaining parts taken from reference TRBV29-1 and TRBJ1-5, reads SAVISQKPSRDICQRGTSLTIQCQVDSQVTMMFWYRQQPGQSLTLIATANQGSEATYESGFVIDKFPISRPNLTFSTLTVSNMSPEDSSIYLCSVCYSSNQPQHFGDGTRLSIL.

The chain employs TRBV20-1 and TRBJ1-2, with D unresolved. Germline CDR1 reads DFQATT; CDR2 reads SNEGSKA (reference sequence). CDR3 length: 11 amino acids. Trimming stripped 3 bases from V and 5 bases from J, with 7 bases between. In DNA, the CDR3 is TGCAGTGCTAGTTACCATTATGGCTACACCTTC. This sequence encodes CSASYHYGYTF.

This clone was seen only a few times. The CDR3 reads CASSLGSGEKETQYF. Here the CDR3 DNA reads TGTGCCAGCAGCTTAGGATCGGGGGAAAAAGAGACCCAGTACTTC. The rearrangement joins TRBV7-8 to TRBJ2-5; weak D call: TRBD2 (6 bases). The CDR3 runs 15 residues. The germline CDR1 and CDR2 sequences are SGHVS and FQNEAQ. V was pared by 1 base and J by 3 bases, with 12 bases between.

This chain uses TRBV5-1 with TRBJ2-7; 7 bases line up with TRBD1. The V gene's germline CDR1 is SGHRS and CDR2 YFSETQ. V trimming: 2 bases; J trimming: 5 bases; junction bases outside the gene matches: 4. The CDR3 length is 13 residues. The CDR3, as DNA: TGCGCCAGCAGCTTCGGTACAGGGGACGAGCAGTACTTC. Its protein product is CASSFGTGDEQYF.

This chain uses TRBV7-9 with TRBJ2-6, with TRBD1 as a possible D gene (5 bases). CDR1 and CDR2 (germline): SEHNR, FQNEAQ (reference sequence). V was pared by 2 bases and J by 0 bases, with 14 bases between. This CDR3 is built from 18 residues. CDR3 in DNA: TGTGCCAGCAGCTTACTGCAGGGAATTGACTCTGGGGCCAACGTCCTGACTTTC. It codes for CASSLLQGIDSGANVLTF. Full variable domain (outside the CDR3, taken from reference TRBV7-9 and TRBJ2-6): DTGVSQNPRHKITKRGQNVTFRCDPISEHNRLYWYRQTLGQGPEFLTYFQNEAQLEKSRLLSDRFSAERPKGSFSTLEIQRTEQGDSAMYLCASSLLQGIDSGANVLTFGAGSRLTVL.

The rearrangement joins TRBV29-1 to TRBJ1-4, with D possibly matching TRBD1 (6 bases). This CDR3 has 13 amino acids. The germline V gene encodes CDR1 SQVTM and CDR2 ANQGSEA. Trimming removed 5 bases at V and 6 bases at J, with 13 bases between. DNA of the CDR3: TGCAGCGTTCGGGGGGCGGATTATGAAAAACTGTTTTTT. Amino acid sequence: CSVRGADYEKLFF. The complete variable domain, with remaining parts taken from reference TRBV29-1 and TRBJ1-4, reads SAVISQKPSRDICQRGTSLTIQCQVDSQVTMMFWYRQQPGQSLTLIATANQGSEATYESGFVIDKFPISRPNLTFSTLTVSNMSPEDSSIYLCSVRGADYEKLFFGSGTQLSVL.

This chain connects TRBV5-6 to TRBJ2-3, with 12 bases identical to TRBD2. V was clipped by 3 bases and J by 3 bases; unmatched bases: 8. The CDR3 contains 17 residues. Germline V gene lookup returns CDR1 SGHDT and CDR2 YYEEEE. The DNA of the CDR3 is TGTGCCAGCAGCTCGGGGCTAGCGGGGGGGCCAACAGATACGCAGTATTTT. Its protein is CASSSGLAGGPTDTQYF.

This chain connects TRBV18 to TRBJ2-6; 9 nucleotides line up with TRBD1. V trimming: 2 bases; J trimming: 0 bases; junction bases outside the gene matches: 2. The length of the CDR3 is 17 residues. The germline V gene encodes CDR1 KGHSH and CDR2 LQKENI. The CDR3 here is CASSPGTGNSGANVLTF. CDR3 bases: TGTGCCAGCTCACCAGGGACAGGGAACTCTGGGGCCAACGTCCTGACTTTC.

This clone was picked up a small number of times. V usage is TRBV7-3 and J usage is TRBJ1-2; unclear D gene. V was shortened by 4 bases and J by 8 bases, with 14 bases between the two germline ends. Germline CDR1 SGHTA, CDR2 FQGTGA. The CDR3 has 13 residues. The CDR3 region has the DNA TGTGCCAGCAGCTCAATGGCCGGAGGAGGCTACACCTTC. Translating gives CASSSMAGGGYTF.

The gene calls are TRBV5-1 and TRBJ2-1; 16 bases fit TRBD2. The CDR3 sequence is 15 residues long. Germline assignment: CDR1 SGHRS and CDR2 YFSETQ. The J segment lost 10 bases and the V segment lost 7 bases, leaving 8 bases of the junction unmatched. The CDR3 spells CASGGPGLAGGEQFF. In DNA form, the CDR3 reads TGCGCCAGCGGAGGGCCGGGACTAGCGGGGGGGGAGCAGTTCTTC.

V is TRBV5-5 and J is TRBJ2-3; possibly TRBD1 for D (6 bases). The germline V and J ends were trimmed by 0 bases and 1 base, with 12 bases remaining between them. There are 16 residues in the CDR3. In germline, CDR1 is SGHKS, CDR2 YYEKEE (reference sequence). The CDR3 nucleotides read TGTGCCAGCAGCTTGGGGTTCAGGGGCGGCACAGATACGCAGTATTTT. As protein: CASSLGFRGGTDTQYF.

The rearrangement uses TRBV5-4 and TRBJ1-5, with unresolved D. The V end was cut by 2 bases, the J end by 4 bases, with 4 bases between. The germline gives CDR1 SGHNT, CDR2 YYREEE (reference sequence). The CDR3 consists of 12 residues. The CDR3 is CASSFPNQPQHF. CDR3 coding DNA: TGTGCCAGCAGCTTCCCGAATCAGCCCCAGCATTTT.

There are a few counts of this clone. This chain connects TRBV5-1 to TRBJ1-2; 11 bases fit TRBD1. The V gene's germline CDR1 is SGHRS and CDR2 YFSETQ. The CDR3 runs to 14 residues. J was trimmed by 3 bases and V by 3 bases; bases with no gene match: 1. The CDR3 spells CASSWTGGDYGYTF. The DNA for the CDR3 is TGCGCCAGCAGCTGGACAGGGGGCGACTATGGCTACACCTTC.

The V call is TRBV30, the J call TRBJ1-5; 8 bases are a match to TRBD1. This CDR3 comprises 13 residues. The trim removed 5 bases at V and 6 bases at J, leaving 6 bases unmatched. Germline V gene data show CDR1 as GTSNPN and CDR2 as SVGIG (reference sequence). CDR3 DNA sequence: TGTGCCTGGGCAGGGGGCTACGGTCAGCCCCAGCATTTT. This encodes CAWAGGYGQPQHF. The full variable domain, rest sourced from reference TRBV30 and TRBJ1-5, is SQTIHQWPATLVQPVGSPLSLECTVEGTSNPNLYWYRQAAGRGLQLLFYSVGIGQISSEVPQNLSASRPQDRQFILSSKKLLLSDSGFYLCAWAGGYGQPQHFGDGTRLSIL.

This sequence joins TRBV10-3 and TRBJ1-5; D is possibly TRBD1 (6 bases). Trimming pared 5 bases from V and 2 bases from J, leaving 10 bases between. CDR1 and CDR2 (germline): ENHRY, SYGVKD. This CDR3 is built from 14 residues. The DNA for the CDR3 is TGTGCCATCAGTTCGACAGGTCGCAATCAGCCCCAGCATTTT. Amino acid sequence: CAISSTGRNQPQHF.

For this clone: In this CDR3 the conserved last residue, phenylalanine or tryptophan, is missing, so a read error is likely. The DNA is omitted, as the CDR3 cannot be located on it reliably, and the CDR3 follows TCRdb's listing. The rearrangement links TRBV7-9 to TRBJ1-1. The CDR3 contains 16 residues when both ends are counted. Germline lookup yields CDR1 SEHNR and CDR2 FQNEAQ (reference sequence). This chain's CDR3 is CASSLAPFTWTGRAFL.